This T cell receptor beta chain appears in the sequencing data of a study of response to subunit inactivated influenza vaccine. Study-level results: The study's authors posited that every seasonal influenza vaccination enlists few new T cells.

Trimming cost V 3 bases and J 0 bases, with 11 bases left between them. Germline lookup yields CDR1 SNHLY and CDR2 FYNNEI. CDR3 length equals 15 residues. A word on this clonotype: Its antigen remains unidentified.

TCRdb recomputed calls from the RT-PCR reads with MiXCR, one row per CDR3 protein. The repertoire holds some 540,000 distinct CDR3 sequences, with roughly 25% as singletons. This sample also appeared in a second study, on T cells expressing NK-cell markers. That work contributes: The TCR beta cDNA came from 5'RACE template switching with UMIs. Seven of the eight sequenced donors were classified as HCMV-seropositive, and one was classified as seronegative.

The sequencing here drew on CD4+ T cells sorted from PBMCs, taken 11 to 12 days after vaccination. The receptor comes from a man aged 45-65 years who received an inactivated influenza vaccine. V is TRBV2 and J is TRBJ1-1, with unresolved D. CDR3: CASSDVPGLNTEAFF. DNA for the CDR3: TGTGCCAGCAGTGATGTCCCGGGCTTGAACACTGAAGCTTTCTTT.